This entry describes one T cell receptor beta chain. What it binds is unknown. With iRepertoire HTBI primers and Arm-PCR of CDR3 regions, TCR beta libraries were built. Each CDR3 protein gets one entry after TCRdb re-called the multiplex PCR reads with MiXCR. The data hold 300,000 to 400,000 distinct CDR3 sequences, with more than 15% observed a single time. Described time point: newly diagnosed GD, antithyroid drugs for less than 3 months. After RNA was extracted from PBMCs, the TCR library was made from it. This sample stems from a study of regulatory T cells in long-lasting Graves disease. Overall study: Graves' patients (newly diagnosed) had been on antithyroid drugs under 3 months.

Study results and caveats: Whereas new patients shared 870 or so public clonotypes, persistent patients shared more, at 2,500 to 3,500. There were preferences for TRBV28, TRBJ1-2 and TRBJ2-5 in persistent disease.

The CDR3 is 16 amino acids. Germline assignment: CDR1 SGHRS and CDR2 YFSETQ. V shed 4 bases, J shed 4 bases, and the junction held 4 bases outside the gene matches. The source of this sequence is a female donor with Graves disease. Sequencing was performed on peripheral blood mononuclear cells (PBMCs), taken at new diagnosis, from a patient treated with antithyroid drugs. The rearrangement joins TRBV5-1 to TRBJ2-1; 14 bases are a match to TRBD2. The chain's CDR3 is CASSPGTSGSYNEQFF. In nucleotides, the CDR3 is TGCGCCAGCAGCCCGGGGACTAGCGGGAGTTACAATGAGCAGTTCTTC.